This paragraph reports one T cell receptor (beta chain). The antigen remains undetermined. Germline V lookup: CDR1 LNHNV, CDR2 YYDKDF (reference sequence). The germline V and J ends were trimmed by 0 bases and 8 bases, with 8 bases remaining between them. This CDR3 has 14 amino acids. The data originate from a study of cytomegalovirus exposure and HLA in healthy donors. General study findings and limits: A later analysis associated 15,000 or so TCR beta sequences with HLA alleles at a 0.05 false discovery rate. A few CMV-associated chains were confirmed in vitro to be specific for CMV antigens. Later findings reportedly placed an Asian-associated ancestry cluster below the roughly 670-donor mean for N-insertions.

The PCR used 60 Vbeta and 13 Jbeta primers. TCRdb's copy holds only in-frame clones and misses some; the assay was immunoSEQ multiplex PCR. Among approximately 160,000 clones listed, less than 65% were seen once. While unrecorded immune exposures were likely, the donors were nominally healthy when sampled. The chain carries TRBV15 and TRBJ1-6; D not certain. This TCR was sampled from a woman under 40 in good health and CMV-seropositive. What was sequenced was PBMCs. CDR3 loop: CATSRESRDSPLHF. As DNA, the CDR3 is TGTGCCACCAGCAGAGAATCCCGGGATTCACCCCTCCACTTT.